This T cell receptor beta chain was profiled in a study of CD8 T cells in ankylosing spondylitis. Preparation of TCR beta libraries was done by quantitative 5'-RACE with molecular barcodes. TCRdb recomputed calls from the 5' RACE reads with MiXCR, one row per CDR3 protein. The table records 250,000 or so distinct CDR3 sequences, about 24% of them present only once. Germline V gives CDR1 DFQATT, CDR2 SNEGSKA (reference sequence). The CDR3 contains 14 residues. J was trimmed by 1 base and V by 6 bases; bases with no gene match: 7. The source material was blood, either unsorted or a sorted T cell fraction (not recorded which). The chain couples TRBV20-1 to TRBJ2-5; TRBD1 aligns across 8 bases. This sequence originates from a male donor with ankylosing spondylitis or in good health (not recorded which). CDR3 sequence (DNA): TGCAGTGCAACTAGACAGGGGATCCAAGAGACCCAGTACTTC. Its protein is CSATRQGIQETQYF.